This is a list of T cell receptor beta chains from one sample in a study of blood T cell repertoires in COVID-19. The assay was immunoSEQ multiplex PCR, and TCRdb's table has in-frame clones only and misses some. Of 300,000 to 400,000 clones listed, over 75% are singletons. The sequencing input was PBMCs or T cells enriched from blood (not recorded which). The receptors stem from a woman aged 25 to 39 with acute COVID-19. Each CDR3 is given with its conserved first and last residue. Fields, in order: J gene, V gene, clone size, D gene, CDR3 protein, CDR3 DNA. The D gene is left open where the match is weak. Clone size is not always given. Where it is, it says once, few, many or a class for expanded clones.

>TRBJ2-7|TRBV20-1|NA|NA
CSASGGVPSYEQYF
TGCAGTGCTAGTGGCGGGGTACCCTCCTACGAGCAGTACTTC
>TRBJ2-1|TRBV6-5|once|NA
CASSYSIPGAPDEQFF
TGTGCCAGCAGTTACTCGATTCCAGGGGCCCCCGATGAGCAGTTCTTC
>TRBJ2-7|TRBV21-1|NA|NA
CASSCSSYEQYF
TGTGCCAGCAGCTGCAGCTCCTACGAGCAGTACTTC
>TRBJ2-7|TRBV4-1|NA|NA
CASSHTRQNSYEQYF
TGCGCCAGCAGCCACACACGACAAAACAGCTACGAGCAGTACTTC
>TRBJ1-6|TRBV2|NA|TRBD1
CASSATGGRSPLHF
TGTGCCAGCAGTGCGACAGGGGGCCGCTCACCCCTCCACTTT
>TRBJ2-2|TRBV4-2|NA|NA
CASSQFYYLVGGNTGELFF
TGTGCCAGCAGCCAATTTTATTACCTAGTCGGGGGGAACACCGGGGAGCTGTTTTTT
>TRBJ1-3|TRBV5-1|few|NA
CASSPDLLSGNTIYF
TGCGCCAGCAGCCCCGACTTACTCTCTGGAAACACCATATATTTT
>TRBJ1-2|TRBV30|few|TRBD1
CAWTGDRNYGYTF
TGTGCCTGGACAGGGGACAGGAACTATGGCTACACCTTC
>TRBJ1-5|TRBV6-5|NA|TRBD1
CASSSTGEHQPQHF
TGTGCCAGCAGTTCCACAGGGGAGCATCAGCCCCAGCATTTT
>TRBJ2-1|TRBV5-1|NA|NA
CASSLGRDLYNEQFF
TGCGCCAGCAGCTTGGGGCGGGACCTATACAATGAGCAGTTCTTC
>TRBJ2-7|TRBV6-5|NA|NA
CASALPGLSLQYF
TGTGCCAGCGCCCTTCCGGGACTCAGCTTGCAGTACTTC
>TRBJ1-3|TRBV18|NA|NA
CASSPLSPGAPGNTIYF
TGTGCCAGCTCACCACTCTCCCCAGGTGCTCCTGGAAACACCATATATTTT
>TRBJ2-3|TRBV9|NA|TRBD2
CASSLRLAGGTEDTQYF
TGTGCCAGCAGCCTTAGACTAGCGGGGGGTACCGAAGATACGCAGTATTTT
>TRBJ2-3|TRBV3-1/TRBV3-2|NA|NA
CASSSNKRGNTDTQYF
TGTGCCAGCAGCTCCAATAAACGGGGAAACACAGATACGCAGTATTTT
>TRBJ1-3|TRBV7-2|NA|NA
CASSYIAGYSGNTIYF
TGTGCCAGCAGCTACATCGCGGGGTACTCTGGAAACACCATATATTTT
>TRBJ1-2|TRBV2|NA|TRBD1
CASRDRGRGGGYTF
TGTGCCAGCAGGGACAGGGGGCGCGGAGGAGGCTACACCTTC
>TRBJ2-2|TRBV24-1|NA|NA
CATSDLGQANTGELFF
TGTGCCACCAGTGATTTGGGGCAGGCTAACACCGGGGAGCTGTTTTTT
>TRBJ2-2|TRBV18|NA|TRBD2
CASSPLQAGTSTGELFF
TGTGCCAGCTCCCCCCTGCAGGCGGGGACTAGCACCGGGGAGCTGTTTTTT
>TRBJ2-7|TRBV4-1|NA|NA
CASSQAGSPYEQYF
TGCGCCAGCAGCCAGGCCGGGTCACCCTACGAGCAGTACTTC
>TRBJ2-2|TRBV7-9|few|TRBD1
CASSPDRAGGELFF
TGTGCCAGCAGCCCTGACAGGGCGGGCGGGGAGCTGTTTTTT
>TRBJ1-3|TRBV2|NA|TRBD1
CASSWTGVPGNTIYF
TGTGCCAGCAGTTGGACAGGGGTGCCTGGAAACACCATATATTTT
>TRBJ2-7|TRBV10-1|NA|NA
CASSSGPTYEQYF
TGCGCCAGCAGTTCAGGGCCCACCTACGAGCAGTACTTC
>TRBJ1-2|TRBV6-5|NA|TRBD1
CASSYGQGIYGYTF
TGTGCCAGCAGTTACGGACAGGGGATCTATGGCTACACCTTC
>TRBJ1-2|TRBV7-2|NA|NA
CASSPWGGEYGYTF
TGTGCCAGCAGCCCTTGGGGGGGCGAATATGGCTACACCTTC
>TRBJ1-2|TRBV24-1|NA|NA
CATSQGLGYGYTF
TGTGCCACCAGTCAGGGGTTAGGCTATGGCTACACCTTC
>TRBJ1-1|TRBV19|NA|NA
CASRSQGWTEAFF
TGTGCCAGTAGATCACAGGGTTGGACTGAAGCTTTCTTT
>TRBJ2-7|TRBV5-1|NA|TRBD1
CASSLDRGYEQYF
TGCGCCAGCAGCTTGGACAGGGGCTACGAGCAGTACTTC
>TRBJ2-5|TRBV27|NA|NA
CASSPGTGLYQETQYF
TGTGCCAGCAGCCCCGGAACGGGGTTGTACCAAGAGACCCAGTACTTC
>TRBJ2-7|TRBV18|NA|NA
CASSRDRLGTSYEQYF
TGTGCCAGCTCACGAGACAGGTTGGGGACCTCCTACGAGCAGTACTTC